This T cell receptor beta chain was captured by sequencing in a study of control samples from healthy donors and cancer patients. The assay was immunoSEQ multiplex PCR, and TCRdb's table has in-frame clones only and misses some. Of some 160,000 clones listed, around 95% are singletons. The germline gives CDR1 SGHVS, CDR2 FQNEAQ. The V segment lost 6 bases and the J segment 2 bases; nucleotides outside the gene matches: 3. The CDR3 is 15 amino acids. This receptor was taken from a woman aged 35 to 49 in good health. The chain carries TRBV7-8 and TRBJ2-3, with TRBD2 matching 12 bases. Sample: blood. CDR3 coding DNA: TGTGCCAGCAGGGGACTAGCGGGTATCACAGATACGCAGTATTTT. Translation: CASRGLAGITDTQYF.